This T cell receptor beta chain came from a study of cytomegalovirus exposure and HLA in healthy donors. Study-wide results and caveats: In a later analysis, V- and J-gene trimming of beta chains associated with a DCLRE1C missense variant, replicated independently. Most sequenced TCRs were rare (though some public TCRs occurred in many donors). The likely origin of a cluster of highly shared sequence variants was a sequencing artifact.

Details on this clone: As yet, its antigen is unknown.

PCR used 60 Vbeta primers and 13 Jbeta primers. In the source study's methods: As a later analysis found, there were roughly 80 million unique TCR beta chains, of which approximately 10 million were shared. Generated by immunoSEQ multiplex PCR, the TCRdb table keeps only in-frame clones and is missing some. Clonal size and the V and J genes are those of that table, whereas D and trimming came from the DNA. Here the sample spans some 130,000 clones, 65% to 80% being singletons. The CDR3 spans 18 residues. Germline V gene data show CDR1 as LGHNA and CDR2 as YNFKEQ. V was cut by 0 bases and J by 0 bases, with 12 bases left in between.

This TCR came from a woman in her 50s in good health and CMV-seropositive. Input material: PBMCs. This chain links TRBV4-2 with TRBJ2-6; unclear D gene. CDR3: CASSQEVPGFSGANVLTF. The DNA of the CDR3 is TGTGCCAGCAGCCAAGAAGTCCCAGGATTCTCTGGGGCCAACGTCCTGACTTTC.